Given below is one T cell receptor beta chain in context. What it binds is unknown. Ten immunoSEQ deep assay plates served to sequence unsorted PBMC DNA. How the authors handled the data: ImmunoSEQ sequences covered only the junction and lacked quality scores; filtering therefore differed. Only in-frame clones appear in the TCRdb table, and some are missing; sequencing was by immunoSEQ multiplex PCR. The D gene and trimming were derived from the DNA, and the V and J assignments and clone size from that table. The data show about 520,000 clones, about 72% seen once. The data stem from a study of shared clonotypes between healthy human individuals. This CDR3 spans 16 amino acids. The V gene's germline CDR1 is MDHEN and CDR2 SYDVKM. The V segment lost 6 bases and the J segment 1 base; nucleotides outside the gene matches: 9. Study results and limitations: An anticipated effect of sequencing depth on clonotype sharing among donors was recognized. Limited genetic and exposure-history diversity came from having few donors.

The genes are TRBV28 and TRBJ2-3; 8 bases agree with TRBD2. Sequences were obtained from PBMCs. This TCR was recovered from a woman in her forties in good health. Some clones in this sample may be carry-over from other donors' samples. The CDR3 nucleotides read TGTGCCAGCAGGCCCTCGGGGCGGGAGGGCACAGATACGCAGTATTTT. Translation: CASRPSGREGTDTQYF. Supplemented by reference TRBV28 and TRBJ2-3, the full variable domain reads DVKVTQSSRYLVKRTGEKVFLECVQDMDHENMFWYRQDPGLGLRLIYFSYDVKMKEKGDIPEGYSVSREKKERFSLILESASTNQTSMYLCASRPSGREGTDTQYFGPGTRLTVL.